This T cell receptor beta chain was documented in a study of T-cell reconstitution after alpha-beta-depleted transplantation in children (dated by TCRdb to the mid-2010s). As for the study more broadly: Using TCR repertoire profiling, the study followed T-cell immune reconstitution in a quantitative way in children after TCRalphabeta/CD19-depleted allogeneic hematopoietic cell transplantation.

Library method: PCR. For sequencing, an Illumina HiSeq 2500 was employed. TCR libraries were prepared with molecular barcoding, using unique molecular identifiers to normalize TCRbeta repertoire quantification. Using fastp trimming at Q25 and MiXCR clonotype assembly, TCRdb reanalyzed the public sequencing data and kept in-frame beta chains. Identical CDR3 protein sequences are pooled into one entry, listed with their most common genes and DNA. The sample table holds more than 60,000 distinct CDR3 sequences, of which around 6.6% were seen once. Around 2.6% of the sample rests with the top ten. This clonotype has only a few counts. Its antigen remains undetermined. Per-base qualities were not stored, and no clone one base away is much larger. The TCR originated in a human donor who donated a stem cell graft to a child with acute lymphoblastic leukemia. This material consisted of PBMCs from the stem cell graft donor, taken from the stem cell graft.

The CDR3 is CASSRRTGGPQNTEAFF. The base sequence is TGCGCCAGCAGCCGCAGGACAGGGGGTCCCCAAAACACTGAAGCTTTCTTT. Recombination linked TRBV4-1 to TRBJ1-1, with 10 bases matching TRBD1. As encoded in the germline V gene, CDR1 is MGHRA while CDR2 is YSYEKL. Trimming accounts for 4 bases at V and 2 bases at J, while the number of junction bases matched to no gene is 10. From the cysteine up to the phenylalanine, the CDR3 has a length of 17 residues. Of all the DNA, just the CDR3 is kept, 51 bases in frame from base 1.